The TCR beta chain described here comes from a study of tumor and adjacent non-tumor tissue in lung cancer. No cell sorting was done before RNA was extracted from the tissue. Three rounds of nested PCR, following a modified ARM-PCR protocol, produced the TCRbeta library. One entry per CDR3 protein, called by TCRdb with MiXCR from the multiplex PCR reads. The sample includes roughly 200,000 distinct CDR3 sequences, about 71% of them seen just once. As regards this clonotype: The conserved phenylalanine or tryptophan is not found at the CDR3 terminus, so this likely reflects a read error.

Per the germline V gene, CDR1 is DFQATT and CDR2 is SNEGSKA (reference sequence). The V gene lost 4 bases and the J gene lost 0 bases, with 13 bases spanning the gap. This CDR3 is 14 amino acids long. This chain joins TRBV20-1 and TRBJ2-7, with D possibly being TRBD1 (5 bases). The specimen sequenced was lung tumor tissue. The sequence came from a man aged 60-69 years with non-small cell lung cancer. The CDR3 spells CSAKGLRDSYEQYL. The CDR3 DNA sequence: TGCAGTGCTAAAGGTCTCAGGGACTCCTACGAGCAGTACTTA.